This T cell receptor (beta chain) originates from a study of PD-L1 blockade in urothelial cancer. Stated time point: pretreatment peripheral blood. Measured with immunoSEQ multiplex PCR; TCRdb has only the in-frame clones, and not every one. The data contain 58,000 or so clones, approximately 80% of them seen just once; the ten biggest clones take up under 3.5%. CDR3 size: 19 residues. Germline assignment: CDR1 GTSNPN and CDR2 SVGIG (reference sequence). The trim removed 3 bases at V and 0 bases at J, leaving 17 bases unmatched. This receptor was taken from a man in his sixties or seventies with urothelial cancer. The J gene is TRBJ2-7, the V gene TRBV30, with 10 bases that match TRBD2. The sample consisted of PBMCs, taken around atezolizumab (anti-PD-L1) treatment. DNA of the CDR3: TGTGCCTGGAGCCCCGGGGGGGGACTAGCGCTTGGAAGCTCCTACGAGCAGTACTTC. Translated: CAWSPGGGLALGSSYEQYF.